The next 14 T cell receptor beta chains were all read from a single sample in a study of T cell responses to AZD1222 COVID-19 vaccine. TCRdb's copy holds only in-frame clones and misses some; the assay was immunoSEQ multiplex PCR. The data contain 100,000 or so clones, about 88% of them seen just once; the ten biggest clones take up roughly 3.5%. Sequences were derived from peripheral blood, sampled on day 0 of AZD1222 vaccination. Every receptor here comes from an adult in good health.

The V gene is TRBV19, the J gene TRBJ1-2; 9 bases are a match to TRBD1. V gave up 6 bases and J gave up 7 bases; unmatched junction bases: 24. Looked up from germline, CDR1 is LNHDA and CDR2 is SQIVND (reference sequence). The CDR3 has 19 amino acids. CDR3 DNA sequence: TGTGCCAGTAGCTATTTGGTCGTAAGAACAGGGGGCGGATTATCTGGCTACACCTTC. Amino acids: CASSYLVVRTGGGLSGYTF.

This clone was found once. The chain links TRBV19 to TRBJ1-5; 7 nucleotides line up with TRBD1. Germline V gives CDR1 LNHDA, CDR2 SQIVND (reference sequence). V lost 5 bases, J lost 2 bases, and 6 bases stayed unmatched. CDR3 length: 15 amino acids. CDR3 amino acids: CASSYRGRGNQPQHF. The CDR3 bases are TGTGCCAGTAGTTACAGGGGAAGAGGCAATCAGCCCCAGCATTTT.

The CDR3 region is CASSQESAHPSYGYTF. DNA of the CDR3: TGCGCCAGCAGCCAAGAGTCCGCCCACCCCTCTTATGGCTACACCTTC. The chain recombines TRBV4-3 with TRBJ1-2, with D unclear. Per germline, CDR1 LGHNA and CDR2 YSLEER. V lost 0 bases and J 5 bases, leaving 16 bases between the germline ends. CDR3 length: 16 residues.

The gene calls are TRBV12-3 or TRBV12-4 and TRBJ1-5; possibly TRBD1 for D (5 bases). The CDR3 contains 13 residues. V shed 10 bases and J shed 0 bases, with 10 bases lying between them. The CDR3 bases are TGTGCCACCTGCAGGGATAGCAATCAGCCCCAGCATTTT. Its protein is CATCRDSNQPQHF.

The V and J genes are TRBV5-1 and TRBJ1-1; the match to TRBD1 covers 7 bases. J was trimmed by 3 bases and V by 4 bases; bases with no gene match: 6. The germline V gene encodes CDR1 SGHRS and CDR2 YFSETQ. The CDR3 covers 14 residues. The CDR3 protein is CASSLEQGYTEAFF. DNA for the CDR3: TGCGCCAGCAGCCTCGAACAGGGGTACACTGAAGCTTTCTTT.

This chain uses TRBV11-3 with TRBJ2-5; a weak D match, TRBD2 (6 bases). V was shortened by 5 bases and J by 3 bases, with 10 bases between the two germline ends. The germline CDR1 and CDR2 sequences are SGHNT and YENEEA. The CDR3 covers 13 residues. Here the CDR3 DNA reads TGTGCCAGCAGCCGGGACTGGAAAGAGACCCAGTACTTC. This sequence encodes CASSRDWKETQYF.

The chain carries TRBV28 and TRBJ2-3; a weak D match, TRBD1 (6 bases). CDR1 and CDR2 from the germline V gene are MDHEN and SYDVKM. The CDR3 has 15 amino acids. V gave up 6 bases and J gave up 5 bases, with 18 bases separating them. The CDR3 region has the DNA TGTGCCAGCAGCTCCTTCTGGGGGCAGGAAGATACGCAGTATTTT. Amino acid sequence: CASSSFWGQEDTQYF. Complete variable domain (other parts from reference TRBV28 and TRBJ2-3): DVKVTQSSRYLVKRTGEKVFLECVQDMDHENMFWYRQDPGLGLRLIYFSYDVKMKEKGDIPEGYSVSREKKERFSLILESASTNQTSMYLCASSSFWGQEDTQYFGPGTRLTVL.

The chain carries TRBV29-1 and TRBJ1-1, with TRBD1 matching over 8 bases. The trim removed 6 bases at V and 1 base at J, leaving 10 bases unmatched. In germline, CDR1 is SQVTM, CDR2 ANQGSEA. The CDR3 is 15 residues long. The CDR3 DNA sequence: TGCAGCGTCGAGTACAGACAGGGGCGGAACACTGAAGCTTTCTTT. Residues: CSVEYRQGRNTEAFF.

The chain uses TRBV5-5 and TRBJ1-6; 8 bases align to TRBD1. CDR1 and CDR2 (germline): SGHKS, YYEKEE (reference sequence). This CDR3 has 15 amino acids. V dropped 6 bases and J dropped 5; count of bases not matched to a gene: 7. CDR3: CASTLTGGNNSPLHF. The CDR3 bases are TGTGCCAGCACCTTAACAGGGGGGAATAATTCACCCCTCCACTTT.

The chain recombines TRBV5-1 with TRBJ2-2, with 15 bases fitting TRBD2. The CDR3 runs 18 residues. CDR1 is SGHRS and CDR2 is YFSETQ in the germline V gene. Trimming at V came to 6 bases and at J to 1 base, leaving 7 bases not matched to a gene. The CDR3 loop reads CASKPGLAGGRNTGELFF. CDR3 bases: TGCGCCAGCAAGCCGGGACTAGCGGGGGGAAGGAACACCGGGGAGCTGTTTTTT.

V and J are TRBV2 and TRBJ1-6, with D perhaps matching TRBD1 (5 bases). CDR1 is SNHLY, CDR2 FYNNEI, per germline. The CDR3 sequence is 13 residues long. Trimming pared 6 bases from V and 9 bases from J, leaving 12 bases between. This CDR3 is CASRKGYGSPLHF. CDR3 nucleotide sequence: TGTGCCAGCAGGAAGGGGTATGGTTCACCCCTCCACTTT.

The rearrangement joins TRBV30 to TRBJ1-6; 7 nucleotides align to TRBD1. CDR3 length: 14 amino acids. V was pared by 3 bases and J by 9 bases, with 8 bases of the junction left unmatched. The germline V gene has CDR1 GTSNPN and CDR2 SVGIG (reference sequence). The CDR3 DNA reads as TGTGCCTGGAGGGGGACAGCGTCTGGTTCACCCCTCCACTTT. This sequence encodes CAWRGTASGSPLHF.

The rearrangement uses TRBV3-1 (or the pseudogene TRBV3-2) and TRBJ1-6; D call uncertain. The V gene's germline CDR1 is LGHDT and CDR2 YNNKEL (reference sequence). The CDR3 consists of 14 residues. V was clipped by 0 bases and J by 9 bases, with 9 bases between them. The CDR3 loop is CASSQDASTSPLHF. CDR3 nucleotide sequence: TGTGCCAGCAGCCAAGATGCTTCAACTTCACCCCTCCACTTT.

J is TRBJ2-3 and V is TRBV7-9, with TRBD2 matching over 9 bases. Germline V gene lookup returns CDR1 SEHNR and CDR2 FQNEAQ (reference sequence). V was clipped by 3 bases and J by 5 bases; unmatched bases: 9. This CDR3 contains 16 residues. CDR3 in DNA: TGTGCCAGCAGCTTCCCCCGGGCTAGCGGGAAAGATACGCAGTATTTT. It is translated as CASSFPRASGKDTQYF. The full variable domain, completed using reference TRBV7-9 and TRBJ2-3, is DTGVSQNPRHKITKRGQNVTFRCDPISEHNRLYWYRQTLGQGPEFLTYFQNEAQLEKSRLLSDRFSAERPKGSFSTLEIQRTEQGDSAMYLCASSFPRASGKDTQYFGPGTRLTVL.